This TCR beta chain was captured by sequencing in a study of T cell changes during pregnancy in multiple sclerosis. Data came from immunoSEQ multiplex PCR; TCRdb stores just in-frame clones and leaves some out. The table has tens of thousands of clones, roughly 88% seen once. Germline assignment: CDR1 SGHRS and CDR2 YFSETQ. This CDR3 spans 20 amino acids. The ends lost 0 bases at V and 3 bases at J; junction bases unmatched: 9. The sequenced sample was peripheral blood, obtained after pregnancy. J is TRBJ2-2 and V is TRBV5-1, with 15 bases identical to TRBD2. This TCR came from a female donor in good health, enrolled as a control in a pregnancy study. The CDR3 DNA is TGCGCCAGCAGCTTGGCCCCGGGACTAGCGGGAGGCCGAGACACCGGGGAGCTGTTTTTT. It codes for CASSLAPGLAGGRDTGELFF.